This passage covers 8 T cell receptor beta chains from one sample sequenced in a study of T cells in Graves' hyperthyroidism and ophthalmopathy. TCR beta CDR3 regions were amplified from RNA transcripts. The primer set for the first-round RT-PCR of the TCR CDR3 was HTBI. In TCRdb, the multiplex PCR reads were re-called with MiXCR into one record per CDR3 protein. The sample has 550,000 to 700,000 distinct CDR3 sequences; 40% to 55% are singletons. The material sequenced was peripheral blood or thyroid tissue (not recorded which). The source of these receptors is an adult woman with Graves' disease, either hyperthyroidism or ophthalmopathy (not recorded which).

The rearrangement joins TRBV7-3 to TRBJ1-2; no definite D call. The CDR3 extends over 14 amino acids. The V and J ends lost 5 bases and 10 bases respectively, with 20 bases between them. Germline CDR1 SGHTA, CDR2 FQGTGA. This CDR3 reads CASSHGLAGWPYTF. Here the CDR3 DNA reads TGTGCCAGCAGCCACGGACTAGCGGGTTGGCCCTACACCTTC. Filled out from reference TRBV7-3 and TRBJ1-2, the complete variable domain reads GAGVSQTPSNKVTEKGKYVELRCDPISGHTALYWYRQSLGQGPEFLIYFQGTGAADDSGLPNDRFFAVRPEGSVSTLKIQRTERGDSAVYLCASSHGLAGWPYTFGSGTRLTVV.

The CDR3 nucleotides are TGCAGTTCCACCGGGACAGGGTTGGACGAGCAGTACTTC. Amino acid sequence: CSSTGTGLDEQYF. This chain uses TRBV20-1 with TRBJ2-7; 9 nucleotides agree with TRBD1. The CDR3 is 13 amino acids. V shed 8 bases and J 5 bases; nucleotides not matched to a gene: 10. Germline CDR1 is DFQATT and CDR2 is SNEGSKA (reference sequence).

The CDR3 region has the DNA TGTGCCATTAGTCCGACCGGTGACTCCTATAATTCACCCCTCCACTTT. Translating it yields CAISPTGDSYNSPLHF. The chain recombines TRBV10-3 with TRBJ1-6; D remains unclear. Trimming removed 9 bases from V and 0 bases from J, with 15 bases in between. CDR3 length equals 16 residues. Looked up from germline, CDR1 is ENHRY and CDR2 is SYGVKD.

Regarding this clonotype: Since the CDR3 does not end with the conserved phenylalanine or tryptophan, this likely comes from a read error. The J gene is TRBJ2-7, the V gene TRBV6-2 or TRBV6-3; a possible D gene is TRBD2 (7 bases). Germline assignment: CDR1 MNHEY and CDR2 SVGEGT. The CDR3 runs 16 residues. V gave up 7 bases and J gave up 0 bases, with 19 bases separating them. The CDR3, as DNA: TGTGCCAGCATCAAGCTAAGGGGGAGGGCCTCCTACGAGCAGTACCTC. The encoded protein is CASIKLRGRASYEQYL.

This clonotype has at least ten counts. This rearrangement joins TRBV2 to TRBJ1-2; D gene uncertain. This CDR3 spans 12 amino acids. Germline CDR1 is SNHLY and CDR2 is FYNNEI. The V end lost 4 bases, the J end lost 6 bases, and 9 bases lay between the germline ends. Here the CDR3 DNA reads TGTGCCAGCAGTGGGGATAGCAATGGCTACACCTTC. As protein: CASSGDSNGYTF.

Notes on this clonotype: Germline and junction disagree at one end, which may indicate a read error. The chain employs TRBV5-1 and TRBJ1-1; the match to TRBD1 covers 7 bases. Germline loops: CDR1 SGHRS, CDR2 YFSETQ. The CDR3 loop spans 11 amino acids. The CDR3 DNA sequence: TGTGCCAGCAGCACGACAGGGGAAGCTTTCTTT. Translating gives CASSTTGEAFF. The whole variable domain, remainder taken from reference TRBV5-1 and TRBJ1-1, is KAGVTQTPRYLIKTRGQQVTLSCSPISGHRSVSWYQQTPGQGLQFLFEYFSETQRNKGNFPGRFSGRQFSNSRSEMNVSTLELGDSALYLCASSTTGEAFFGQGTRLTVV.

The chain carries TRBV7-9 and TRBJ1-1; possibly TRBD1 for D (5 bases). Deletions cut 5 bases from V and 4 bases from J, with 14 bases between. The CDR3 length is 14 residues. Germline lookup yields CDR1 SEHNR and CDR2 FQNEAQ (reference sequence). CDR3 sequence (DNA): TGTGCCAGCAGCCTCCTCGGGGGGGTCACTGAAGCTTTCTTT. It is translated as CASSLLGGVTEAFF.

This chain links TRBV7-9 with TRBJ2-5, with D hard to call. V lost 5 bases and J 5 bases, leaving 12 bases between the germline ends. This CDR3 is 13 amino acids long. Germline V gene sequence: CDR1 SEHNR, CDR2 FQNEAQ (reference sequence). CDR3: CASSPSVGETQYF. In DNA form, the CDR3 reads TGTGCCAGCAGCCCAAGTGTGGGGGAGACCCAGTACTTC.